This T cell receptor (beta chain) was sequenced for a study of immune evolution from preneoplasia to lung adenocarcinoma. Study details: HLA loss of heterozygosity: under 7.5% AIS, about 15% MIA, over 25% ADC, none AAH.

Sequenced by immunoSEQ multiplex PCR; TCRdb stores in-frame clones only, minus some. The sample yields 10,000 or so clones, approximately 90% seen once. Germline V gene sequence: CDR1 SQVTM, CDR2 ANQGSEA. The junction had 4 bases not matched to a gene; V was cut back by 5 bases and J by 1 base. The CDR3 is made up of 13 amino acids. Each case's diagnosis was confirmed by two pathologists on H&E. The rearrangement uses TRBV29-1 and TRBJ1-1; 7 bases match TRBD1. Sequenced material: FFPE invasive lung adenocarcinoma tissue. This clonotype originated in a person aged 65-85 years with invasive lung adenocarcinoma. Some clones in this sample may be carry-over from other donors' samples. This CDR3 is CSVKRGQNTEAFF. CDR3 bases: TGCAGCGTTAAGAGGGGGCAGAACACTGAAGCTTTCTTT.